This T cell receptor (beta chain) was found in a study of cytomegalovirus exposure and HLA in healthy donors. PCR involved 60 Vbeta and 13 Jbeta primers. Only in-frame clones appear in the TCRdb table, and some are missing; sequencing was by immunoSEQ multiplex PCR. The listing contains 30,000 to 50,000 clones. The junction had 14 bases not matched to a gene; V was cut back by 6 bases and J by 4 bases. The germline V gene has CDR1 MDHEN and CDR2 SYDVKM. The CDR3 loop spans 16 amino acids. The TCR originated in a woman in her thirties in good health and CMV-seropositive. This chain joins TRBV28 and TRBJ2-7; 8 bases are a match to TRBD1. The specimen was PBMCs. The CDR3 DNA reads TGTGCCAGCAGCCCTTATGTGGGGCAGGGGGCGTACGAGCAGTACTTC. It codes for CASSPYVGQGAYEQYF.